Here is one T cell receptor beta chain with its context. Data came from immunoSEQ multiplex PCR; TCRdb stores just in-frame clones and leaves some out. Of roughly 150,000 clones listed, 81% are singletons. Trimming cost V 5 bases and J 3 bases; bases outside gene matches: 4. Per germline, CDR1 MNHEY and CDR2 SVGAGI. CDR3 length equals 14 residues. These data originate in a study of blood T cell repertoires in COVID-19. Study-level information: PBMCs, B-cell-depleted T cells, or T cells were the source of the cDNA or gDNA that made up the material.

The TCR was taken from a man in his 60s with active or convalescent COVID-19. The chain combines TRBV6-5 with TRBJ1-2, with 9 bases aligning to TRBD1. The source material was peripheral blood. The CDR3 is CASSTGGVDYGYTF. CDR3 bases: TGTGCCAGCAGTACAGGGGGCGTCGACTATGGCTACACCTTC.